This TCR beta chain was captured by sequencing in a study of blood T cell repertoires in COVID-19. Study at large: COVID-19 samples from acute and convalescent phases originated in the United States, Italy and Spain.

Germline V gives CDR1 SGHVS, CDR2 FQNEAQ. The CDR3 covers 13 residues. V lost 5 bases and J lost 8, with 13 bases in between. The sample holds a few counts of this clone. Sequencing used immunoSEQ multiplex PCR; TCRdb keeps in-frame clones, though not all of them. The sample consists of about 87,000 clones, over 70% of them appearing once. The chain has TRBV7-8 and TRBJ2-1; a weak D match, TRBD1 (6 bases). Material: peripheral blood. This sequence was found in a woman in her fifties or sixties with acute or convalescent COVID-19. CDR3 bases: TGTGCCAGCAGCCCCCCCAGGGGCGATGAGCAGTTCTTC. It is translated as CASSPPRGDEQFF.